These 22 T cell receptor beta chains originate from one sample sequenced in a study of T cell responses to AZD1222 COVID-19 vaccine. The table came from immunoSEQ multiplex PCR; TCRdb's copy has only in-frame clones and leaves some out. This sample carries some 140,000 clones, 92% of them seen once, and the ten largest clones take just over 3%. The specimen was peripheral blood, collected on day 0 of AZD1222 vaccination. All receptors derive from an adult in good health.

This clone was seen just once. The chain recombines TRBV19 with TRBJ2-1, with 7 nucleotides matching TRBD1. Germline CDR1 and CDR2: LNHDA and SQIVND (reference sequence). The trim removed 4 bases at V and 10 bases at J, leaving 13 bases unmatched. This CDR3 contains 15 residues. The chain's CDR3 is CASSKGAPVFLEQFF. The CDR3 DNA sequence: TGTGCCAGTAGTAAGGGGGCCCCGGTTTTTCTGGAGCAGTTCTTC. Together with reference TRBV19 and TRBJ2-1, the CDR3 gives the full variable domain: DGGITQSPKYLFRKEGQNVTLSCEQNLNHDAMYWYRQDPGQGLRLIYYSQIVNDFQKGDIAEGYSVSREKKESFPLTVTSAQKNPTAFYLCASSKGAPVFLEQFFGPGTRLTVL.

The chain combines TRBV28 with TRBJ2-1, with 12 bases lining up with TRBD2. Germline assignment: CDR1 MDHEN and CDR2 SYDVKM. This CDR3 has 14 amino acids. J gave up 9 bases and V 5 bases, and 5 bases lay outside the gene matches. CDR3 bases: TGTGCCAGCAGTACCCGACTAGCGGGAGTTGAGCAGTTCTTC. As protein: CASSTRLAGVEQFF.

The CDR3 sequence is CASSSRTSSGEQFF. In DNA, the CDR3 is TGTGCCAGCAGCTCGAGGACTAGCAGCGGTGAGCAGTTCTTC. The genes are TRBV9 and TRBJ2-1; 8 bases match TRBD2. V was pared by 4 bases and J by 9 bases, with 9 bases of the junction left unmatched. This CDR3 contains 14 residues. Germline V gene lookup returns CDR1 SGDLS and CDR2 YYNGEE.

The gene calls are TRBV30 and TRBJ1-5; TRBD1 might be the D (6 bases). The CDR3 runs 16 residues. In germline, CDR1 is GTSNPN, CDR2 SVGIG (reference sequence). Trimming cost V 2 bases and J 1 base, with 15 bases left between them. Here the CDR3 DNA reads TGTGCCTGGAGTAAACAGGGAATTAGGAGCAATCAGCCCCAGCATTTT. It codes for CAWSKQGIRSNQPQHF.

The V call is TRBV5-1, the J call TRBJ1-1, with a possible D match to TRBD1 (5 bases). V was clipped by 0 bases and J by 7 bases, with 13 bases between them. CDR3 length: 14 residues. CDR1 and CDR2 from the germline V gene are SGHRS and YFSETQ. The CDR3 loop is CASSLGQPTVEAFF. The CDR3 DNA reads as TGCGCCAGCAGCTTGGGACAGCCCACCGTTGAAGCTTTCTTT.

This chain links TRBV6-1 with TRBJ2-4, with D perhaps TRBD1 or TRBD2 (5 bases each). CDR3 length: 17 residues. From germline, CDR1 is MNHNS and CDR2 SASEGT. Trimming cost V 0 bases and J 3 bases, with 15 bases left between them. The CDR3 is CASSEAGDLRHKNIQYF. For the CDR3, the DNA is TGTGCCAGCAGTGAAGCGGGGGATCTCAGGCACAAAAACATTCAGTACTTC.

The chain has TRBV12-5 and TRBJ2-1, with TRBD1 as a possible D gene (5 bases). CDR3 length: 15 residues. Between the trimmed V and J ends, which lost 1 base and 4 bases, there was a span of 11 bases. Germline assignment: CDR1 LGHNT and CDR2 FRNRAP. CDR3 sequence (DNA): TGTGCTAGTGGTTTGGGGTCGACAGTTTACAATGAGCAGTTCTTC. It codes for CASGLGSTVYNEQFF.

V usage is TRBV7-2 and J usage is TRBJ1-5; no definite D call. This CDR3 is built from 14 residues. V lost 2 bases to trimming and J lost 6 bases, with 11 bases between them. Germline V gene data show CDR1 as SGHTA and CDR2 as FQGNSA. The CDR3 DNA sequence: TGTGCCAGCAGCTTAAACGCCATCGGTCAGCCCCAGCATTTT. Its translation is CASSLNAIGQPQHF.

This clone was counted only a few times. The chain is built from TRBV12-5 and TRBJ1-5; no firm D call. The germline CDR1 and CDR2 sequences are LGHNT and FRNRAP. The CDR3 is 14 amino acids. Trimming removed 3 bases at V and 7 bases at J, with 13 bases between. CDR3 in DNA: TGTGCTAGTGGTTTTGAGGCACGGGTCCAGCCCCAGCATTTT. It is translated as CASGFEARVQPQHF.

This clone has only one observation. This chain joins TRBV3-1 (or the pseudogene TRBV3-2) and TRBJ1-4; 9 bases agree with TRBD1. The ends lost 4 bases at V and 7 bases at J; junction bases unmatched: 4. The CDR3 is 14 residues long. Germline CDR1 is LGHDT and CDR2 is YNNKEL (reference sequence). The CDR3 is CASSPGTGLEKLFF. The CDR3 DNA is TGTGCCAGCAGCCCGGGGACAGGGCTTGAAAAACTGTTTTTT.

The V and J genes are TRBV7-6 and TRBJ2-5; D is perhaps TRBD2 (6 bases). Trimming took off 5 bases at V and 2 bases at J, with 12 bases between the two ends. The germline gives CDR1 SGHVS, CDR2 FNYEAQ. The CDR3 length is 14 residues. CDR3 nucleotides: TGTGCCAGCAGCGGAGGGACGGTTCAAGAGACCCAGTACTTC. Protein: CASSGGTVQETQYF.

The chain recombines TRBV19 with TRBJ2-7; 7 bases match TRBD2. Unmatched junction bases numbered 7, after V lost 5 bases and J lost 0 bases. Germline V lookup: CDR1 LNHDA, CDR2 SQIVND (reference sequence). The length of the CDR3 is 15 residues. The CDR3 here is CASSPVGGNSYEQYF. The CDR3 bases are TGTGCCAGTAGTCCAGTCGGGGGGAACTCCTACGAGCAGTACTTC.

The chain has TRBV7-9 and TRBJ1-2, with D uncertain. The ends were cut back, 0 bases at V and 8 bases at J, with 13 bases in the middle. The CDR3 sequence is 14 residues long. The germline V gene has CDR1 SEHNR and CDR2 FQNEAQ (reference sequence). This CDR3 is CASSLARGLYGYTF. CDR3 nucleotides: TGTGCCAGCAGCTTAGCGCGTGGACTGTACGGCTACACCTTC.

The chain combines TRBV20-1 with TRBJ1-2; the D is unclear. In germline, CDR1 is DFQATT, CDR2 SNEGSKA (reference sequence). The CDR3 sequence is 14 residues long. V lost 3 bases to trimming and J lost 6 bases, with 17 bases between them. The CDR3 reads CSASDDLLADGYTF. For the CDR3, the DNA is TGCAGTGCTAGTGATGATTTGTTGGCAGATGGCTACACCTTC.

CDR3 sequence: CASSQETRGYTF. The CDR3 DNA reads TGTGCCAGCAGCCAAGAAACCCGAGGCTACACCTTC. The J gene is TRBJ1-2, the V gene TRBV3-1 (or the pseudogene TRBV3-2); D unclear. V was trimmed by 0 bases and J by 8 bases, leaving 7 bases between them. The CDR3 sequence is 12 residues long. The germline gives CDR1 LGHDT, CDR2 YNNKEL (reference sequence).

The CDR3 DNA reads as TGTGCCAGCAGCCCGTTGGCGACGGAATATGAAGCTTTCTTT. Residues: CASSPLATEYEAFF. The chain employs TRBV7-9 and TRBJ1-1; the D is unclear. From germline, CDR1 is SEHNR and CDR2 FQNEAQ (reference sequence). Trimming removed 5 bases from V and 7 bases from J, with 17 bases in between. The CDR3 sequence is 14 residues long.

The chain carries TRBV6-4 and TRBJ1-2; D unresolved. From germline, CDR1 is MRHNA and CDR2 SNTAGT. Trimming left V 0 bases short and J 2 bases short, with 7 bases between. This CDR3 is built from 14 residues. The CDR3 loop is CASSDSGGNYGYTF. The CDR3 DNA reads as TGTGCCAGCAGTGACTCCGGCGGGAACTATGGCTACACCTTC.

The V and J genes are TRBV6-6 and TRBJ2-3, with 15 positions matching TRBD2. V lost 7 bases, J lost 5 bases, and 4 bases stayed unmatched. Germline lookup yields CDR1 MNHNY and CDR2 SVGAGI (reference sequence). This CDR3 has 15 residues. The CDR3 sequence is CASNQGLAGGDTQYF. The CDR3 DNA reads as TGTGCCAGCAACCAGGGACTAGCGGGAGGAGATACGCAGTATTTT.

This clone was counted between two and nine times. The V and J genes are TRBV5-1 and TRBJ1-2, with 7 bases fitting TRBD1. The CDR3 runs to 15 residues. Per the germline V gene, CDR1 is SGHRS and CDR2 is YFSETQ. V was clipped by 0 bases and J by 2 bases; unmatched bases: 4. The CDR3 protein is CASSLEEGANYGYTF. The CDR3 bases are TGCGCCAGCAGCTTGGAAGAGGGGGCCAACTATGGCTACACCTTC.

CDR3 protein: CASSPPAGETQYF. The CDR3 coding sequence is TGTGCCAGCAGCCCCCCAGCGGGAGAGACCCAGTACTTC. The rearrangement uses TRBV9 and TRBJ2-5, with D tentatively TRBD2 (6 bases). Germline V CDR1 and CDR2: SGDLS, YYNGEE. The CDR3 spans 13 residues. The ends were cut back, 4 bases at V and 4 bases at J, with 11 bases in the middle.

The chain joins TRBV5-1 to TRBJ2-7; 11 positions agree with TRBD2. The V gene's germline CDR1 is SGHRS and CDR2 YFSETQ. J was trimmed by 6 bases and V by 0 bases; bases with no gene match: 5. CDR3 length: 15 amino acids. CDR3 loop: CASSLVVAGGVEQYF. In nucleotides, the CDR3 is TGCGCCAGCAGCTTGGTGGTAGCGGGAGGGGTCGAGCAGTACTTC. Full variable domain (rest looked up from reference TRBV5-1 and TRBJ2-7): KAGVTQTPRYLIKTRGQQVTLSCSPISGHRSVSWYQQTPGQGLQFLFEYFSETQRNKGNFPGRFSGRQFSNSRSEMNVSTLELGDSALYLCASSLVVAGGVEQYFGPGTRLTVT.

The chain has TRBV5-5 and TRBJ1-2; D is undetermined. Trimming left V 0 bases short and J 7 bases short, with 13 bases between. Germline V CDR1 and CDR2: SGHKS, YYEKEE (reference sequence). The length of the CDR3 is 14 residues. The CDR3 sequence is CASSLVVTAGGYTF. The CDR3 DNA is TGTGCCAGCAGCTTGGTCGTCACAGCGGGTGGCTACACCTTC.